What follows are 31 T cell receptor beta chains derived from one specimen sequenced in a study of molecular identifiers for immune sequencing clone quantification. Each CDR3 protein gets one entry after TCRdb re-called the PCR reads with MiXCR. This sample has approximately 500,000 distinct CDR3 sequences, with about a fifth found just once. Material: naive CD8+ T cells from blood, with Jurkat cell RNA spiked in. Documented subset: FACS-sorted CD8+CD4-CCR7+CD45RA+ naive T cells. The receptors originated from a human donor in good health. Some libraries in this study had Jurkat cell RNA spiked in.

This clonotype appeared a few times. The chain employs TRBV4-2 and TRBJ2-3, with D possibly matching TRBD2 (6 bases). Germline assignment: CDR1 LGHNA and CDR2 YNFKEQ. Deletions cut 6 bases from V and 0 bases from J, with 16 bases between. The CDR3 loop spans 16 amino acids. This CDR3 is CASSYTGSGSTDTQYF. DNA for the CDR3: TGTGCCAGCAGTTACACGGGCAGCGGGAGCACAGATACGCAGTATTTT.

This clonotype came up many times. The CDR3 DNA reads TGTGCCAGCTTACCAGACAGGCCCGAAGCTTTCTTT. Amino acid sequence: CASLPDRPEAFF. J is TRBJ1-1 and V is TRBV6-6, with D possibly matching TRBD1 (6 bases). CDR1 MNHNY and CDR2 SVGAGI come from the germline V gene (reference sequence). The CDR3 has 12 amino acids. V shed 8 bases and J shed 8 bases, with 15 bases lying between them.

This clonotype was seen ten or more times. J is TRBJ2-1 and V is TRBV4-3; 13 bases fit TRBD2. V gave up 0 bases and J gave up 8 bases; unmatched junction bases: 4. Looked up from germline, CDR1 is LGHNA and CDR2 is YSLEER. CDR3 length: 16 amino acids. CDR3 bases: TGCGCCAGCAGCCAAGATCGGACTAGCGGGAGATATGAGCAGTTCTTC. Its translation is CASSQDRTSGRYEQFF.

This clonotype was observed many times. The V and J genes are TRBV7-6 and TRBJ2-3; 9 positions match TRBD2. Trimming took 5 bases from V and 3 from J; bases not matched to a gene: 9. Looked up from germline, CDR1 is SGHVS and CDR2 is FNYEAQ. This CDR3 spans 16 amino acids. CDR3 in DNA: TGTGCCAGCAGCATGCTAGCGGGGCCCTTGACAGATACGCAGTATTTT. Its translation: CASSMLAGPLTDTQYF.

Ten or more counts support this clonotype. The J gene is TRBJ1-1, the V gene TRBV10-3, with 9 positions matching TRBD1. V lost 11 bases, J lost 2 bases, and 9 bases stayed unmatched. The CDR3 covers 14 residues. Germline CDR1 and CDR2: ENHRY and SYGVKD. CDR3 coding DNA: TGTGCCGCCGCCCCGGGACAGGGTAACACTGAAGCTTTCTTT. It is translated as CAAAPGQGNTEAFF.

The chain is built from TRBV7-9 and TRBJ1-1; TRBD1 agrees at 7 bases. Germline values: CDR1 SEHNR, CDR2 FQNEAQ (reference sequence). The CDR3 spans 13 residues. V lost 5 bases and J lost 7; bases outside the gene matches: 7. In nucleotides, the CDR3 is TGTGCCAGCAGCGACGGGACAGATTTTGAAGCTTTCTTT. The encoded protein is CASSDGTDFEAFF.

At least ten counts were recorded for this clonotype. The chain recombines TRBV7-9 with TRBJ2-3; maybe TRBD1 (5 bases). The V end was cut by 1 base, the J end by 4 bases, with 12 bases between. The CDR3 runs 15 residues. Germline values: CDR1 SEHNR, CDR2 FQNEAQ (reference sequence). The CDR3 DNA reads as TGTGCCAGCAGCTTAGAGCTGGGGCCCCCAGATACGCAGTATTTT. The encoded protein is CASSLELGPPDTQYF.

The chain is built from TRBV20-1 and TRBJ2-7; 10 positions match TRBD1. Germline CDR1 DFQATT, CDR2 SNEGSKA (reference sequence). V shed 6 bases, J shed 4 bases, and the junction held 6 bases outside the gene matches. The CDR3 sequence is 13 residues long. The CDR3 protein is CSARQGAFYEQYF. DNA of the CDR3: TGCAGTGCACGACAGGGGGCGTTTTACGAGCAGTACTTC.

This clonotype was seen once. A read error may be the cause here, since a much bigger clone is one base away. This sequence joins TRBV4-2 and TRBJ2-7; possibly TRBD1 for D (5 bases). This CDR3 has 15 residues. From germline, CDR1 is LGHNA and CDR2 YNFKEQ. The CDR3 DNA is TGTGTCAGCAGCCAAGAGGACCTAGGGGCCTACGAGCAGTACTTC. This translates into CVSSQEDLGAYEQYF.

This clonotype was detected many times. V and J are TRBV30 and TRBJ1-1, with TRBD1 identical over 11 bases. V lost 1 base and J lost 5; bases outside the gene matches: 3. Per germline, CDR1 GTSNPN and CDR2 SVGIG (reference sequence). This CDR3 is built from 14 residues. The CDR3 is CAWSAGTGGTEAFF. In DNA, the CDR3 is TGTGCCTGGAGTGCTGGGACAGGGGGGACTGAAGCTTTCTTT.

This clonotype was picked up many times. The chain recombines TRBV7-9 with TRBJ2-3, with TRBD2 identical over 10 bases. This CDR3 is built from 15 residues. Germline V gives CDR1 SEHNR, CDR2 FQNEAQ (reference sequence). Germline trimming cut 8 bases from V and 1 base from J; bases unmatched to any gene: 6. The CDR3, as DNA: TGTGCCAGCCTCCTAGCGGGAGAGGGCACAGATACGCAGTATTTT. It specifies CASLLAGEGTDTQYF.

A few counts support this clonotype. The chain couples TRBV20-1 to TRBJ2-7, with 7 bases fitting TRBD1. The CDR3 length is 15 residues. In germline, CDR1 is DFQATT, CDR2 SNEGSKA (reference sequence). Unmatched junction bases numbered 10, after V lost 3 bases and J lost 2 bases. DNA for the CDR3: TGCAGTGCTAGGCCGGGACAGACGATAGCCTACGAGCAGTACTTC. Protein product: CSARPGQTIAYEQYF.

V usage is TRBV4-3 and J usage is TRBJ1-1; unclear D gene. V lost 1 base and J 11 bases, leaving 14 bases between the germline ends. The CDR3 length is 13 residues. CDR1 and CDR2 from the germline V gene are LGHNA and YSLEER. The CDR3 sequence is CASSQVPHVEAFF. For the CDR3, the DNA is TGCGCCAGCAGCCAAGTCCCCCATGTTGAGGCTTTCTTT.

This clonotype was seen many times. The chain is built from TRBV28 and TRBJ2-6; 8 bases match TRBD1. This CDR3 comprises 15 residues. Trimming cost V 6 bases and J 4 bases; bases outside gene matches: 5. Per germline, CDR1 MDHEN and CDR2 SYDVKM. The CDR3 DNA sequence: TGTGCCAGCAGCCCAGGGGGCGTAGGGGCCAACGTCCTGACTTTC. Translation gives CASSPGGVGANVLTF. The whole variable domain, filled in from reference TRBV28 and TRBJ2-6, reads DVKVTQSSRYLVKRTGEKVFLECVQDMDHENMFWYRQDPGLGLRLIYFSYDVKMKEKGDIPEGYSVSREKKERFSLILESASTNQTSMYLCASSPGGVGANVLTFGAGSRLTVL.

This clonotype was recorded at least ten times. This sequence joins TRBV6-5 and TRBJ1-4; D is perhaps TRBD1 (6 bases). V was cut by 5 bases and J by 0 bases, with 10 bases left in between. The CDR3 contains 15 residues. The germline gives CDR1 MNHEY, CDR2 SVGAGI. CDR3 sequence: CASSGTGSTNEKLFF. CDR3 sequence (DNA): TGTGCCAGCAGTGGAACAGGGTCAACTAATGAAAAACTGTTTTTT.

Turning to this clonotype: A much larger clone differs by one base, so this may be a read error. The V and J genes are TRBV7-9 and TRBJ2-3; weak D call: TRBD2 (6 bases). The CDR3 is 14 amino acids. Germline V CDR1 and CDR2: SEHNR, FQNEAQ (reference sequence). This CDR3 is CACSFVGSADTQYF. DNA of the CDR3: TGTGCCTGCAGCTTCGTCGGGAGTGCAGATACGCAGTATTTT.

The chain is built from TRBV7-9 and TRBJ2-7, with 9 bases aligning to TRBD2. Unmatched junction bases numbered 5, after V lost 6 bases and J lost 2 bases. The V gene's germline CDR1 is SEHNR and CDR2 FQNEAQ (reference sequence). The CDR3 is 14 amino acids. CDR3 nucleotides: TGTGCCAGCAGTGGGAGCGGGAGGCCCTACGAGCAGTACTTC. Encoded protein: CASSGSGRPYEQYF.

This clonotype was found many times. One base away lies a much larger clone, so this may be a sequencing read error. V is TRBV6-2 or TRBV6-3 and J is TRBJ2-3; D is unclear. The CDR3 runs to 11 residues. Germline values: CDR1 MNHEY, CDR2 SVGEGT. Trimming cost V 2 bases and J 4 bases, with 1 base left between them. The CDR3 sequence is CASSYPDTQYF. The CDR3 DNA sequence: TGTGCCAGCAGTTACCCAGATACGCAGTATTTT.

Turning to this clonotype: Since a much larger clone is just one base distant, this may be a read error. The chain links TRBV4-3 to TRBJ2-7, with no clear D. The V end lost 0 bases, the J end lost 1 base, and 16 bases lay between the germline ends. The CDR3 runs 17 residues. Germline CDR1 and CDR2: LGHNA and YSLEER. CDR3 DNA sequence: TGCGCCAGCAGCCAAGATCTTCAGAGCAAAGGGTCCTACGAGCAGTACTTC. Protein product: CASSQDLQSKGSYEQYF.

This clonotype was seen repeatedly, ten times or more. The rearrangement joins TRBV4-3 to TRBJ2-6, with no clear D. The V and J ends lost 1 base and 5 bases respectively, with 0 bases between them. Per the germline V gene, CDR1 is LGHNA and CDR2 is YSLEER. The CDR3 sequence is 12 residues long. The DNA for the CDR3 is TGCGCCAGCAGCCAAGGGGCCAACGTCCTGACTTTC. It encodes CASSQGANVLTF.

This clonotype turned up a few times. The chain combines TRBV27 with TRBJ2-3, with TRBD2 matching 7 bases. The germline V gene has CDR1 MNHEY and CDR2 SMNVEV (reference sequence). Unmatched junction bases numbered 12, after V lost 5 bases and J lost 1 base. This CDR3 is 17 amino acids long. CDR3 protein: CASSSLAGALGTDTQYF. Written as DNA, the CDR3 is TGTGCCAGCAGTAGCTTAGCGGGTGCCCTCGGCACAGATACGCAGTATTTT.

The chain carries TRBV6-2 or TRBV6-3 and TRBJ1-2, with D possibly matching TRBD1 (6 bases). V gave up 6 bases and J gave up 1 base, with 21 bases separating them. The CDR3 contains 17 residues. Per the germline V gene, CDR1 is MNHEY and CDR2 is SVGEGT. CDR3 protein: CASRGGQNKYRNYGYTF. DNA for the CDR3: TGTGCCAGCAGAGGTGGACAGAACAAATACCGTAACTATGGCTACACCTTC.

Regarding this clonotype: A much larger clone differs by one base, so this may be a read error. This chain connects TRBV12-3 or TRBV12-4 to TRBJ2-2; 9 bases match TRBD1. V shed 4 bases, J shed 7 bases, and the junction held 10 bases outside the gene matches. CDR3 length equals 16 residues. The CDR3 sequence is CASSSHRQGVGGELFF. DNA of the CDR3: TGTGCCAGCAGTTCCCATAGACAGGGGGTTGGCGGGGAGCTGTTTTTT.

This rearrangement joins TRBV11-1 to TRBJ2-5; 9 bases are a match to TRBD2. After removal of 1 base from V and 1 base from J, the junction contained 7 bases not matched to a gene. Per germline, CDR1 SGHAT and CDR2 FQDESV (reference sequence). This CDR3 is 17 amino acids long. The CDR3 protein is CASSLGAQAGGQETQYF. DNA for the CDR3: TGTGCCAGCAGCTTAGGCGCTCAAGCGGGGGGCCAAGAGACCCAGTACTTC.

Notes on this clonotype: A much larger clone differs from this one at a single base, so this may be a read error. The CDR3 bases are TGCAGTGCTAGAGATATGGCTAGCGGAGGGGTTACGCAGTATTTT. It specifies CSARDMASGGVTQYF. The chain couples TRBV20-1 to TRBJ2-3; 7 bases match TRBD2. CDR1 and CDR2 from the germline V gene are DFQATT and SNEGSKA (reference sequence). V shed 0 bases, J shed 8 bases, and the junction held 11 bases outside the gene matches. The CDR3 sequence is 15 residues long.

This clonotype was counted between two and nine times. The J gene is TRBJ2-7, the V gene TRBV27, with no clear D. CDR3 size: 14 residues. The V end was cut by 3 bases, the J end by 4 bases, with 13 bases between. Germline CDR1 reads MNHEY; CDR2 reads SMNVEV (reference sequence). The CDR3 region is CASSLRSRSYEQYF. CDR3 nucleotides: TGTGCCAGCAGTTTGAGGTCCAGGTCGTACGAGCAGTACTTC.

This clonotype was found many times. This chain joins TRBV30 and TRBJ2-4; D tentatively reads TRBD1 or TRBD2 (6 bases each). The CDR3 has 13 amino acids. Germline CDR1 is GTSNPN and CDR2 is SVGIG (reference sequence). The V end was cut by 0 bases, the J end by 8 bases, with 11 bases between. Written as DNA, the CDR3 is TGTGCCTGGAGTGTAGGGGGGTTGCACATTCAGTACTTC. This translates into CAWSVGGLHIQYF. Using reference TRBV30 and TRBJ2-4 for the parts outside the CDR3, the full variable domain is SQTIHQWPATLVQPVGSPLSLECTVEGTSNPNLYWYRQAAGRGLQLLFYSVGIGQISSEVPQNLSASRPQDRQFILSSKKLLLSDSGFYLCAWSVGGLHIQYFGAGTRLSVL.

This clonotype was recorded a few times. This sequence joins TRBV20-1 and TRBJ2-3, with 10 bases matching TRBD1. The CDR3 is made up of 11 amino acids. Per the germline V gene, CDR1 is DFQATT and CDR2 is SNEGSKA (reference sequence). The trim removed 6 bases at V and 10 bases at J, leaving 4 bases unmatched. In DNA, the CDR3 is TGCAGTGCCGAGGACAGGGGGTCGCAGTATTTT. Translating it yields CSAEDRGSQYF.

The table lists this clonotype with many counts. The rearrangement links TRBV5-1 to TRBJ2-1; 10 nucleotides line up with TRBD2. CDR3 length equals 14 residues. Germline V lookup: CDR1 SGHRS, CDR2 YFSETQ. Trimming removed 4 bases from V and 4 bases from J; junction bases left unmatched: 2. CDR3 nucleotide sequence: TGCGCCAGCAGCGCACTAGCGGGGTACAATGAGCAGTTCTTC. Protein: CASSALAGYNEQFF.

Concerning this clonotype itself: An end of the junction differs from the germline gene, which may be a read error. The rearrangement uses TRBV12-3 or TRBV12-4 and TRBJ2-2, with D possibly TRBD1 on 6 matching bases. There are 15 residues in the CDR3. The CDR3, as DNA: TGTGCCAGCAGCCTCCAAGACAGGAACACCGGGGAGCTGGTTTTT. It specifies CASSLQDRNTGELVF.

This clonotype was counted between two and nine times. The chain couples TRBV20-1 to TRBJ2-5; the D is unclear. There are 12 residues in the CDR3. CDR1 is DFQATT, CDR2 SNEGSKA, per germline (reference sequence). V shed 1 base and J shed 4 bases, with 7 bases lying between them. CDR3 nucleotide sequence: TGCAGTGCTAGAGTTGTCGGAGAGACCCAGTACTTC. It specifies CSARVVGETQYF.